This T cell receptor beta chain was sequenced in a study of blood T cell repertoires in COVID-19. The table came from immunoSEQ multiplex PCR; TCRdb's copy has only in-frame clones and leaves some out. The data contain about 240,000 clones, approximately 78% of them seen just once; the ten biggest clones take up over 10%. The germline gives CDR1 SGHVS, CDR2 FNYEAQ. The CDR3 runs 15 residues. J gave up 8 bases and V 2 bases, and 9 bases lay outside the gene matches. This TCR was sampled from a woman aged 60-70 years with active or convalescent COVID-19. This chain links TRBV7-6 with TRBJ2-5; 9 bases match TRBD1. The source material was peripheral blood. The CDR3 is CASSLPSDRGRTQYF. The CDR3 bases are TGTGCCAGCAGCTTACCCTCGGACAGGGGTCGCACCCAGTACTTC.